Below, 20 T cell receptor beta chains from the same sample are listed, as sequenced in a study of spatial heterogeneity in lung cancer. Sample time point: blood at routine non-recurrence follow-up after resection. TCRdb passed the 5' RACE reads through MiXCR, listing each CDR3 protein once. The sample shows 110,000 or so distinct CDR3 sequences, roughly 10% of them seen only once. The sequencing used PBMCs, collected at follow-up. All receptors derive from a female donor with early-stage non-small cell lung cancer.

This clonotype has a handful of counts. A single base separates this from a much larger clone, so it may be a read error. V gene TRBV28 combines with J gene TRBJ2-7, with D unresolved. The germline V and J ends were trimmed by 2 bases and 3 bases, with 8 bases remaining between them. The V gene's germline CDR1 is MDHEN and CDR2 SYDVKM. The CDR3 consists of 13 residues. Here the CDR3 reads CASSLPAHYEQYF. The CDR3 region has the DNA TGTGCCAGCAGTTTACCCGCCCACTACGAGCAGTACTTC.

This clonotype was found a few times. The chain recombines TRBV5-1 with TRBJ1-6; D perhaps matches TRBD1 (5 bases). The CDR3 is made up of 17 amino acids. Between the trimmed V and J ends, which lost 7 bases and 4 bases, there was a span of 21 bases. Germline V gives CDR1 SGHRS, CDR2 YFSETQ. DNA for the CDR3: TGCGCCAGCGCCTATTATAGGGGAGTAACGTATAATTCACCCCTCCACTTT. It is translated as CASAYYRGVTYNSPLHF.

The chain employs TRBV27 and TRBJ2-5; 9 bases line up with TRBD2. In germline, CDR1 is MNHEY, CDR2 SMNVEV (reference sequence). This CDR3 spans 15 amino acids. Trimming at V came to 3 bases and at J to 4 bases, leaving 6 bases not matched to a gene. This CDR3 reads CASSFSLAGIETQYF. The CDR3 DNA is TGTGCCAGCAGTTTCTCCCTAGCGGGAATAGAGACCCAGTACTTC.

This clonotype was picked up a small number of times. The chain recombines TRBV19 with TRBJ2-5; D unresolved. Germline V gene sequence: CDR1 LNHDA, CDR2 SQIVND (reference sequence). The CDR3 totals 13 residues. Trimming removed 3 bases at V and 6 bases at J, with 11 bases between. The CDR3 is CASSIAGRQTQYF. DNA of the CDR3: TGTGCCAGTAGTATTGCAGGTCGACAGACCCAGTACTTC. The complete variable domain, with remaining parts taken from reference TRBV19 and TRBJ2-5, reads DGGITQSPKYLFRKEGQNVTLSCEQNLNHDAMYWYRQDPGQGLRLIYYSQIVNDFQKGDIAEGYSVSREKKESFPLTVTSAQKNPTAFYLCASSIAGRQTQYFGPGTRLLVL.

This clonotype was observed a handful of times. The chain carries TRBV2 and TRBJ2-5; D is undetermined. The CDR3 is 13 amino acids. The ends were cut back, 4 bases at V and 1 base at J, with 7 bases in the middle. Looked up from germline, CDR1 is SNHLY and CDR2 is FYNNEI. The CDR3 coding sequence is TGTGCCAGCAGTGGGCTATCCCAAGAGACCCAGTACTTC. It codes for CASSGLSQETQYF.

The CDR3 DNA is TGTGCCAGCTCACCAGGATCGACCCAGTATCAGCCCCAGCATTTT. Translation: CASSPGSTQYQPQHF. This chain connects TRBV18 to TRBJ1-5; D remains unclear. This CDR3 is built from 15 residues. Germline assignment: CDR1 KGHSH and CDR2 LQKENI. The V and J ends lost 2 bases and 5 bases respectively, with 13 bases between them.

The chain combines TRBV7-9 with TRBJ2-6, with a tentative D call TRBD2 (5 bases). CDR3 length: 16 amino acids. CDR1 and CDR2 from the germline V gene are SEHNR and FQNEAQ (reference sequence). V gave up 8 bases and J gave up 0 bases, with 14 bases separating them. The CDR3 spells CASPTEGGSGANVLTF. The DNA of the CDR3 is TGTGCCAGCCCTACCGAGGGCGGCTCTGGGGCCAACGTCCTGACTTTC.

There are many counts of this clonotype. The rearrangement links TRBV9 to TRBJ1-6; 8 nucleotides line up with TRBD1. The V gene end was trimmed by 4 bases and the J gene end by 7 bases; junction bases not matched to a gene: 4. The CDR3 totals 14 residues. Germline values: CDR1 SGDLS, CDR2 YYNGEE. The CDR3 DNA reads TGTGCCAGCAGCCCCAGGGGGCCCAATTCACCCCTCCACTTT. This encodes CASSPRGPNSPLHF.

This clonotype was found many times. The chain couples TRBV12-3 or TRBV12-4 to TRBJ2-3; no clear D. The CDR3 runs 12 residues. The V end lost 2 bases, the J end lost 6 bases, and 6 bases lay between the germline ends. The CDR3 spells CASSLTADTQYF. CDR3 nucleotides: TGTGCCAGCAGTTTAACAGCGGATACGCAGTATTTT.

CDR3 loop: CASSLARSNTIYF. The CDR3 DNA sequence: TGTGCCAGCAGTTTAGCGCGGTCAAACACCATATATTTT. The chain uses TRBV12-3 or TRBV12-4 and TRBJ1-3; no clear D. This CDR3 is 13 amino acids long. With 0 bases removed from V and 6 bases from J, the gap between germline ends came to 6 bases.

This clonotype was observed at least ten times. The CDR3 bases are TGCAGCGTTGCTAACAGTAATAATTCACCCCTCCACTTT. Its translation: CSVANSNNSPLHF. The chain has TRBV29-1 and TRBJ1-6, with D hard to call. Germline V gene lookup returns CDR1 SQVTM and CDR2 ANQGSEA. This CDR3 region has 13 residues. V dropped 4 bases and J dropped 5 bases, with 9 bases sitting between them.

This clonotype was seen repeatedly, ten times or more. The rearrangement uses TRBV3-1 and TRBJ2-4, with D possibly called TRBD1 or TRBD2 (5 bases each). The CDR3 consists of 17 residues. Germline V gives CDR1 LGHDT, CDR2 YNNKEL (reference sequence). V lost 0 bases and J 0 bases, leaving 12 bases between the germline ends. CDR3 in amino acids: CASSQDAQGVAKNIQYF. The CDR3, as DNA: TGTGCCAGCAGCCAAGATGCCCAGGGAGTAGCCAAAAACATTCAGTACTTC.

For the CDR3, the DNA is TGCAGCGTAGAGAGACAGGGTAGTTTCCGCACAGATACGCAGTATTTT. Its translation is CSVERQGSFRTDTQYF. The chain employs TRBV29-1 and TRBJ2-3, with TRBD1 matching 7 bases. Germline assignment: CDR1 SQVTM and CDR2 ANQGSEA. V lost 6 bases and J lost 1; bases outside the gene matches: 13. The length of the CDR3 is 16 residues.

This clonotype occurred many times. The V gene is TRBV20-1, the J gene TRBJ2-3; 14 nucleotides align to TRBD2. Germline loops: CDR1 DFQATT, CDR2 SNEGSKA (reference sequence). The CDR3 length is 16 residues. V shed 4 bases and J 2 bases; nucleotides not matched to a gene: 5. The CDR3 sequence is CSATGLAGGNTDTQYF. The CDR3 DNA sequence: TGCAGTGCTACCGGACTAGCGGGAGGAAACACAGATACGCAGTATTTT.

Only a few counts were recorded for this clonotype. This rearrangement joins TRBV12-3 or TRBV12-4 to TRBJ1-3; D is undetermined. Trimming took off 7 bases at V and 3 bases at J, with 13 bases between the two ends. This CDR3 has 14 residues. CDR3 sequence: CASTIGVLGNTIYF. CDR3 DNA sequence: TGTGCCAGCACTATCGGGGTTCTTGGAAACACCATATATTTT.

The table lists this clonotype with a few counts. The rearrangement links TRBV20-1 to TRBJ1-6; 7 bases match TRBD1. The CDR3 is 14 residues long. The germline gives CDR1 DFQATT, CDR2 SNEGSKA (reference sequence). V was clipped by 2 bases and J by 7 bases; unmatched bases: 5. The CDR3 here is CSARRQGPNSPLHF. CDR3 in DNA: TGCAGTGCTAGAAGACAGGGACCGAATTCACCCCTCCACTTT.

Only a few counts were recorded for this clonotype. CDR3 DNA sequence: TGTGCCAGCAGCACTTCGGGGGGGGGCTTGCGCAATCAGCCCCAGCATTTT. This sequence encodes CASSTSGGGLRNQPQHF. The chain employs TRBV12-3 or TRBV12-4 and TRBJ1-5; D is possibly TRBD1 (6 bases). Trimming stripped 6 bases from V and 2 bases from J, with 20 bases between. The CDR3 runs to 17 residues.

This sequence joins TRBV10-3 and TRBJ2-2; weak D call: TRBD1 (5 bases). The CDR3 runs 17 residues. Germline V gene sequence: CDR1 ENHRY, CDR2 SYGVKD. With 0 bases removed from V and 1 base from J, the gap between germline ends came to 12 bases. CDR3 sequence: CAISESNGALNTGELFF. For the CDR3, the DNA is TGTGCCATCAGTGAGTCGAATGGGGCCCTGAACACCGGGGAGCTGTTTTTT.

V and J are TRBV20-1 and TRBJ2-1, with 12 positions matching TRBD2. The CDR3 has 14 amino acids. The J segment lost 9 bases and the V segment lost 7 bases, leaving 10 bases of the junction unmatched. Germline CDR1 reads DFQATT; CDR2 reads SNEGSKA (reference sequence). As DNA, the CDR3 is TGCAGTGGAGAACTAGCGGGAGGACCTCGTGAGCAGTTCTTC. It is translated as CSGELAGGPREQFF.

The table lists this clonotype with a few counts. This chain joins TRBV7-2 and TRBJ2-3; TRBD2 agrees at 7 bases. CDR1 is SGHTA and CDR2 is FQGNSA in the germline V gene. The J segment lost 1 base and the V segment lost 2 bases, leaving 6 bases of the junction unmatched. CDR3 size: 16 residues. CDR3 nucleotide sequence: TGTGCCAGCAGCTTAACTATGGCGGGGGGCACAGATACGCAGTATTTT. As protein: CASSLTMAGGTDTQYF. Using reference TRBV7-2 and TRBJ2-3 for the parts outside the CDR3, the full variable domain is GAGVSQSPSNKVTEKGKDVELRCDPISGHTALYWYRQSLGQGLEFLIYFQGNSAPDKSGLPSDRFSAERTGGSVSTLTIQRTQQEDSAVYLCASSLTMAGGTDTQYFGPGTRLTVL.